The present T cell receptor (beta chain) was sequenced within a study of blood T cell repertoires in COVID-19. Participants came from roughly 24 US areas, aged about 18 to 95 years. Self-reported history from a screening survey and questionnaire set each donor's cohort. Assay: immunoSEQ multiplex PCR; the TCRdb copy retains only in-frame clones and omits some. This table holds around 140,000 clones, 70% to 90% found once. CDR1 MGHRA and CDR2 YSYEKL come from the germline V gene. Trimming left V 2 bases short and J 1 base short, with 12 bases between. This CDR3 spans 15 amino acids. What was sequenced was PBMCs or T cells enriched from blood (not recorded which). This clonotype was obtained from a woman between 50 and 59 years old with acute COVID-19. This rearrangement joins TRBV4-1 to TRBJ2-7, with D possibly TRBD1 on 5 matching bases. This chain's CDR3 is CASSQNWGPSYEQYF. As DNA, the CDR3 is TGCGCCAGCAGCCAAAATTGGGGCCCTTCCTACGAGCAGTACTTC.